Given below is one T cell receptor (beta chain) in context. Assay used: immunoSEQ multiplex PCR; TCRdb lists only in-frame clones, some missing. The sample consists of roughly 160,000 clones, around 94% of them appearing once. This specimen belongs to a study of control samples from healthy donors and cancer patients. CDR1 LNHDA and CDR2 SQIVND come from the germline V gene (reference sequence). V dropped 5 bases and J dropped 0 bases, with 16 bases sitting between them. The CDR3 sequence is 16 residues long. J is TRBJ1-1 and V is TRBV19, with D unclear. The TCR was taken from a man aged 55 to 70 with colorectal cancer. The sequencing input was PBMCs. Written as DNA, the CDR3 is TGTGCCAGTAGTGAAGGCGGACCTTACTTGAACACTGAAGCTTTCTTT. Translating it yields CASSEGGPYLNTEAFF.